A selection of T cell receptor beta chains follows, all from one sample in a study of a mutant IDH1 vaccine in newly diagnosed glioma. The protocol was immunoSEQ multiplex PCR, while the TCRdb copy is restricted to in-frame clones and leaves out a portion. There are about 38,000 clones in the sample; 75% to 80% occur only once, and roughly 5.5% lies in the top ten. Their antigens are not known. This material consisted of PBMCs, taken from a glioma patient whose treatment included an IDH1 peptide vaccine. The receptors were gathered from a man aged 35 to 55 with glioma. The CDR3 runs from the conserved cysteine through the conserved F or W. D genes are given only for firm matches. Size tells how often a clone was seen (once, few, many) or the class of an expanded clone, and some rows leave it out.

abundance | d_gene | j_gene | v_gene | CDR3aa | CDR3nt
once | NA | TRBJ1-2 | TRBV21-1 | CASSKGWDSNYGYTF | TGTGCCAGCAGCAAAGGATGGGACAGCAACTATGGCTACACCTTC
NA | NA | TRBJ2-7 | TRBV7-5 | CVRNTTGGSSYEQYF | TGTGTCAGAAACACGACAGGGGGCAGCTCCTACGAGCAGTACTTC
NA | TRBD1 | TRBJ1-2 | TRBV5-1 | CASSSPDRGDYGYTF | TGCGCCAGCAGCTCCCCAGACAGGGGAGACTATGGCTACACCTTC
NA | NA | TRBJ1-6 | TRBV6-1 | CASSDLWQINSPLHF | TGTGCCAGCAGTGATCTTTGGCAGATTAATTCACCCCTCCACTTT
once | TRBD1 | TRBJ2-7 | TRBV18 | CASSPGTAYEQYF | TGTGCCAGCTCACCGGGGACAGCCTACGAGCAGTACTTC
NA | NA | TRBJ1-2 | TRBV18 | CASSPAAGPHYGYTF | TGTGCCAGCTCACCTGCGGCAGGGCCCCACTATGGCTACACCTTC
NA | TRBD1 | TRBJ1-3 | TRBV30 | CAWSRGVYRGTGNTIYF | TGTGCCTGGAGCCGAGGTGTTTACAGGGGGACTGGAAACACCATATATTTT
once | TRBD1 | TRBJ2-4 | TRBV6-1 | CASSEAPGQNQYF | TGTGCCAGCAGTGAAGCCCCGGGACAGAATCAGTACTTC
NA | NA | TRBJ2-5 | TRBV5-1 | CASSLGVVETQYF | TGCGCCAGCAGCTTGGGGGTCGTGGAGACCCAGTACTTC
NA | NA | TRBJ1-6 | TRBV2 | CASDTTSYNSPLHF | TGTGCCAGCGACACCACCTCCTATAATTCACCCCTCCACTTT
once | NA | TRBJ2-3 | TRBV30 | CAWSESTDTQYF | TGTGCCTGGAGTGAGAGCACAGATACGCAGTATTTT
NA | NA | TRBJ1-1 | TRBV4-2 | CASSQEVKAGTEAFF | TGTGCCAGCAGCCAAGAGGTAAAGGCGGGGACTGAAGCTTTCTTT
NA | NA | TRBJ2-1 | TRBV6-6 | CASSYSWYNEQFF | TGTGCCAGCAGTTACTCGTGGTACAATGAGCAGTTCTTC
NA | NA | TRBJ1-2 | TRBV29-1 | CSVEGYGYTF | TGCAGCGTTGAGGGTTATGGCTACACCTTC
NA | NA | TRBJ2-7 | TRBV4-1 | CASSRLGLRYYEQYF | TGCGCCAGCAGCCGGCTAGGGCTACGGTACTACGAGCAGTACTTC
NA | NA | TRBJ1-2 | TRBV6-1 | CATSSSVIDYGYTF | TGTGCCACCTCGTCCTCGGTAATAGACTATGGCTACACCTTC
NA | TRBD1 | TRBJ2-7 | TRBV6-4 | CASSDSRGRRLPKNEQYF | TGTGCCAGCAGTGACTCGAGGGGGCGGCGGCTCCCGAAAAACGAGCAGTACTTC
NA | NA | TRBJ1-3 | TRBV7-6 | CASSLGPGLPRNTIYF | TGTGCCAGCAGCTTAGGTCCAGGTTTACCGCGAAACACCATATATTTT
NA | NA | TRBJ2-7 | TRBV18 | CASSPVTGSYEQYF | TGTGCCAGCTCACCAGTGACAGGCTCCTACGAGCAGTACTTC
NA | NA | TRBJ1-1 | TRBV7-9 | CASSLQSLPGSEAFF | TGTGCCAGCAGCCTACAGTCCTTACCCGGTTCTGAAGCTTTCTTT
NA | NA | TRBJ1-2 | TRBV27 | CASSFARGGYGYTF | TGTGCCAGCAGTTTCGCAAGGGGGGGGTATGGCTACACCTTC
NA | TRBD1 | TRBJ2-5 | TRBV2 | CASSRTGLETQYF | TGTGCCAGCAGCCGGACAGGGCTAGAGACCCAGTACTTC
NA | TRBD2 | TRBJ2-1 | TRBV2 | CASSGLAGGNEQFF | TGTGCCAGCAGTGGACTAGCGGGGGGTAATGAGCAGTTCTTC
NA | TRBD1 | TRBJ1-2 | TRBV6-1 | CASSESGVGQGRSYTF | TGTGCCAGCAGTGAATCGGGAGTAGGACAGGGACGTAGCTACACCTTC
NA | NA | TRBJ2-3 | TRBV5-8 | CASSLVGDRADTQYF | TGTGCCAGCAGCTTAGTAGGAGACAGAGCAGATACGCAGTATTTT
few | TRBD1 | TRBJ1-2 | TRBV5-1 | CASSLAGGRANYGYTF | TGCGCCAGCAGCTTGGCAGGGGGGAGAGCTAACTATGGCTACACCTTC
NA | TRBD1 | TRBJ1-5 | TRBV5-4 | CASSKDREEPQHF | TGTGCCAGCAGCAAGGACAGGGAGGAGCCCCAGCATTTT